These T cell receptor beta chains were read from a single sample in a study of PD-1 blockade in classical Hodgkin lymphoma. Produced via immunoSEQ multiplex PCR; TCRdb's table is partial and in-frame only. The top ten hold approximately 4% of the sample, which has about 13,000 clones, roughly 82% seen once. Sequencing used peripheral blood mononuclear cells (PBMCs), obtained at baseline. These receptors originate from a human donor with classical Hodgkin lymphoma. The CDR3 runs from the conserved cysteine through the conserved F or W. The D gene is left open where the match is weak. Part of the rows lack a size; the others show once, few, many or a class for expanded clones.

J | size | V | D | DNA | CDR3
TRBJ2-7 | few | TRBV15 | TRBD2 | TGTGCCACCAGCAGAGGTTGGCGGGGGGGCGTCGAGCAGTACTTC | CATSRGWRGGVEQYF
TRBJ2-7 | NA | TRBV13 | NA | TGTGCCAGCAGGTCGGGGAGGCAGGGACTTCCCTACGAGCAGTACTTC | CASRSGRQGLPYEQYF
TRBJ1-1 | NA | TRBV6-5 | NA | TGTGCCAGCAGTTACCGTTCCGGGGGCGAGAACACTGAAGCTTTCTTT | CASSYRSGGENTEAFF
TRBJ1-3 | NA | TRBV18 | NA | TGTGCCAGCCCACCTGGACTTGGGGGTTCTTCTGGAAACACCATATATTTT | CASPPGLGGSSGNTIYF
TRBJ2-5 | NA | TRBV19 | NA | TGTGCCAGTAGTATCATCGGAGAGACCCAGTACTTC | CASSIIGETQYF
TRBJ1-1 | NA | TRBV19 | TRBD1 | TGTGCCAGTAGTATGGCCAGGGGGCGGGGGACTGAAGCTTTCTTT | CASSMARGRGTEAFF
TRBJ2-7 | NA | TRBV29-1 | NA | TGCAGCGTTTACAGGGAAGGAGGATCCTACGAGCAGTACTTC | CSVYREGGSYEQYF
TRBJ2-5 | NA | TRBV7-9 | NA | TGTGCCAGCAGTTCCCGAGTAGAGGCGGTAGAGACCCAGTACTTC | CASSSRVEAVETQYF
TRBJ2-1 | NA | TRBV7-3 | NA | TGTGCCAGCAGCTCAGAGAGGGCTGGACGGAAGTTCTTC | CASSSERAGRKFF
TRBJ1-1 | NA | TRBV6-5 | TRBD1 | TGTGCCAGCAGTACCTTGACAGGGTACACTGAAGCTTTCTTT | CASSTLTGYTEAFF
TRBJ1-1 | few | TRBV5-4 | NA | TGTGCCAGCAGCTTGGGGGTCGGCACTGAAGCTTTCTTT | CASSLGVGTEAFF
TRBJ2-2 | NA | TRBV5-1 | NA | TGCGCCAGCAGCTTGGTTAGCACGAACACCGGGGAGCTGTTTTTT | CASSLVSTNTGELFF
TRBJ1-4 | NA | TRBV4-1 | NA | TGCGCCAGCAGCCAAGGACCCGGGGCCGGACAACTGTTTTTT | CASSQGPGAGQLFF
TRBJ1-1 | NA | TRBV27 | NA | TGTGCCAGCAGTTTATCAGGAGGCAGGCCTGAAGCTTTCTTT | CASSLSGGRPEAFF
TRBJ1-2 | NA | TRBV18 | TRBD1 | TGTGCCAGCTCACTCAACCGGGACAGGGTTGGCTACACCTTC | CASSLNRDRVGYTF
TRBJ2-3 | NA | TRBV11-2 | NA | TGTGCCAGCACTAACCTGTGGGGGAATGGCACAGATACGCAGTATTTT | CASTNLWGNGTDTQYF
TRBJ1-1 | NA | TRBV7-6 | NA | TGTGCCAGCAGCAGATCCGCCACTGAAGCTTTCTTT | CASSRSATEAFF
TRBJ2-1 | NA | TRBV11-2 | TRBD2 | TGTGCCAGCAGCTCCTCCCTGGGCGGGAGGCCCTTCTTC | CASSSSLGGRPFF
TRBJ2-7 | NA | TRBV5-6 | TRBD2 | TGTGCCAGCAGGGGCTTGGGCGGGAGTATCAACGAGCAGTACTTC | CASRGLGGSINEQYF
TRBJ2-3 | NA | TRBV2 | TRBD2 | TGTGCCAGCAGCGCCTTTGCGGGGGGGAGCACAGATACGCAGTATTTT | CASSAFAGGSTDTQYF
TRBJ2-5 | NA | TRBV19 | TRBD1 | TGTGCCACTAGGGACAGACGGCGGCGGGAGACCCAGTACTTC | CATRDRRRRETQYF
TRBJ2-5 | NA | TRBV30 | TRBD1 | TGTGCCTGGACAGGGGGATTCCAAGAGACCCAGTACTTC | CAWTGGFQETQYF
TRBJ2-3 | NA | TRBV7-8 | TRBD2 | TGTGCCAGCAGCTTGGGCGGGGGGGCCGGAGATACGCAGTATTTT | CASSLGGGAGDTQYF
TRBJ2-2 | few | TRBV7-2 | NA | TGTGCCAGCAGCTTAGCGGCGGGTCCCGGGGAGCTGTTTTTT | CASSLAAGPGELFF
TRBJ2-7 | NA | TRBV10-2 | TRBD2 | TGCGCCAGCAGGGGGTCGACTAGCGGGGGAGTGGAGCAGTACTTC | CASRGSTSGGVEQYF
TRBJ1-4 | NA | TRBV27 | NA | TGTGCCAGCAGTTCGGACCCTAGAGAAAAACTGTTTTTT | CASSSDPREKLFF
TRBJ1-1 | NA | TRBV19 | NA | TGTGCCAGTAGTACGCCCCTATGGGGGGAGCGGAGGGCTGAAGCTTTCTTT | CASSTPLWGERRAEAFF